The 21 T cell receptor beta chains below were found in one sample sequenced in a study of cytomegalovirus exposure and HLA in healthy donors. Primers for the PCR totalled 60 Vbeta and 13 Jbeta. The method was immunoSEQ multiplex PCR; TCRdb's version includes in-frame clones alone and lacks a portion of them. The sample has 75,000 to 100,000 clones; roughly 70% are singletons. The sample comprised PBMCs. The source is a male donor in good health and CMV-seronegative.

The CDR3: CASSQLAGVGNEQFF. The CDR3 nucleotides are TGTGCCAGCAGCCAACTAGCGGGAGTGGGCAATGAGCAGTTCTTC. The gene calls are TRBV5-8 and TRBJ2-1; 11 nucleotides align to TRBD2. J lost 6 bases, V lost 4 bases, and 6 bases had no gene match. This CDR3 is built from 15 residues. The germline V gene has CDR1 SGHTS and CDR2 YDEGEE.

The rearrangement links TRBV7-6 to TRBJ2-7, with TRBD1 matching 8 bases. This CDR3 comprises 14 residues. The germline V gene has CDR1 SGHVS and CDR2 FNYEAQ. V was clipped by 5 bases and J by 0 bases; unmatched bases: 3. The CDR3 bases are TGTGCCAGCAGCAAGGACAGGGCCTCCTACGAGCAGTACTTC. It translates to CASSKDRASYEQYF.

The gene calls are TRBV19 and TRBJ2-5, with 8 bases that match TRBD1. Germline-derived CDR1 and CDR2 are LNHDA and SQIVND (reference sequence). V shed 3 bases and J 5 bases; nucleotides not matched to a gene: 8. CDR3 length: 15 residues. The CDR3 coding sequence is TGTGCCAGTAGTATTAGCGGACAGGGCGGTGAGACCCAGTACTTC. Translating gives CASSISGQGGETQYF.

This sequence joins TRBV5-1 and TRBJ1-6; D is unresolved. Germline assignment: CDR1 SGHRS and CDR2 YFSETQ. The CDR3 contains 13 residues. V was shortened by 4 bases and J by 3 bases, with 5 bases between the two germline ends. In DNA, the CDR3 is TGCGCCAGCAGCGTCAACTATAATTCACCCCTCCACTTT. Amino acids: CASSVNYNSPLHF.

The J gene is TRBJ2-2, the V gene TRBV29-1; D perhaps matches TRBD2 (6 bases). CDR3 length equals 15 residues. Germline V gene lookup returns CDR1 SQVTM and CDR2 ANQGSEA. Trimming took 7 bases from V and 2 from J, leaving 17 bases between them. CDR3: CSAGSGRGNTGELFF. The CDR3 DNA reads TGCAGCGCAGGGAGCGGGCGGGGAAACACCGGGGAGCTGTTTTTT.

J is TRBJ1-1 and V is TRBV9; D possibly corresponds to TRBD1 (6 bases). CDR1 and CDR2 from the germline V gene are SGDLS and YYNGEE. The CDR3 length is 14 residues. Trimming stripped 4 bases from V and 6 bases from J, with 16 bases between. CDR3 in amino acids: CASSQTGKSSEAFF. In DNA form, the CDR3 reads TGTGCCAGCAGCCAAACAGGGAAGTCCTCTGAAGCTTTCTTT.

This sequence joins TRBV2 and TRBJ2-5; D not certain. The assigned J gene may be wrong: the sequence end matches TRBJ2-7 better. Germline CDR1 is SNHLY and CDR2 is FYNNEI. The CDR3 is 12 residues long. CDR3 bases: TGTGCCAGCAGTACGTTCTACTACGAGCAGTACTTC. Translating gives CASSTFYYEQYF.

The gene calls are TRBV29-1 and TRBJ1-2; 11 bases agree with TRBD1. The ends lost 0 bases at V and 6 bases at J; junction bases unmatched: 6. The CDR3 totals 15 residues. Germline V gene lookup returns CDR1 SQVTM and CDR2 ANQGSEA. The CDR3, as DNA: TGCAGCGTTGAAGATCGCCAGGGACAGGGGGATGGCTACACCTTC. Translating it yields CSVEDRQGQGDGYTF.

A few counts support this clone. In DNA, the CDR3 is TGCGCCAGCAGCTGGGGGGTTACGAACACTGAAGCTTTCTTT. This gives the protein CASSWGVTNTEAFF. The chain has TRBV5-1 and TRBJ1-1, with D possibly being TRBD1 (5 bases). Trimming cost V 3 bases and J 1 base, with 10 bases left between them. Germline V gene sequence: CDR1 SGHRS, CDR2 YFSETQ. The CDR3 spans 14 residues.

The chain uses TRBV7-9 and TRBJ1-1; 10 nucleotides line up with TRBD1. CDR1 SEHNR and CDR2 FQNEAQ come from the germline V gene (reference sequence). CDR3 length: 14 residues. V trimming: 4 bases; J trimming: 4 bases; junction bases outside the gene matches: 3. The CDR3 DNA reads as TGTGCCAGCAGCTGGGACAGGGGATCCACTGAAGCTTTCTTT. This translates into CASSWDRGSTEAFF.

The chain combines TRBV5-6 with TRBJ1-5; unclear D gene. V was trimmed by 3 bases and J by 3 bases, leaving 10 bases between them. The CDR3 runs 14 residues. Germline CDR1 SGHDT, CDR2 YYEEEE. The CDR3 reads CASSSGLHNQPQHF. The CDR3 DNA reads TGTGCCAGCAGCTCCGGACTACACAATCAGCCCCAGCATTTT. The full variable domain, its missing parts supplied by reference TRBV5-6 and TRBJ1-5, is DAGVTQSPTHLIKTRGQQVTLRCSPKSGHDTVSWYQQALGQGPQFIFQYYEEEERQRGNFPDRFSGHQFPNYSSELNVNALLLGDSALYLCASSSGLHNQPQHFGDGTRLSIL.

The V and J genes are TRBV28 and TRBJ1-5; no clear D. The CDR3 totals 19 residues. Germline V lookup: CDR1 MDHEN, CDR2 SYDVKM. The V and J ends lost 3 bases and 2 bases respectively, with 23 bases between them. This chain's CDR3 is CASSFWAGRGGLGNQPQHF. The CDR3 DNA reads TGTGCCAGCAGTTTCTGGGCGGGTCGAGGAGGGTTGGGCAATCAGCCCCAGCATTTT.

The gene calls are TRBV2 and TRBJ2-1, with 8 bases aligning to TRBD1. V lost 5 bases to trimming and J lost 3 bases; unmatched junction nucleotides: 6. Per the germline V gene, CDR1 is SNHLY and CDR2 is FYNNEI. The CDR3 is 15 residues long. The CDR3 here is CASSSGTGHYNEQFF. The DNA for the CDR3 is TGTGCCAGCAGTTCCGGGACAGGTCACTACAATGAGCAGTTCTTC.

The chain links TRBV19 to TRBJ1-5, with 8 nucleotides matching TRBD1. CDR3 size: 16 residues. J gave up 2 bases and V 9 bases, and 12 bases lay outside the gene matches. Germline V gives CDR1 LNHDA, CDR2 SQIVND (reference sequence). CDR3 loop: CASRTYRGVGNQPQHF. DNA of the CDR3: TGTGCCAGCAGAACGTACAGGGGGGTAGGCAATCAGCCCCAGCATTTT.

This clone was detected only a few times. The J gene is TRBJ2-3, the V gene TRBV15; D gene unclear. The germline V gene has CDR1 LNHNV and CDR2 YYDKDF (reference sequence). The CDR3 covers 14 residues. V was shortened by 0 bases and J by 3 bases, with 7 bases between the two germline ends. CDR3 DNA sequence: TGTGCCACCAGCAGAGAGGCCTCAACAGATACGCAGTATTTT. Translation gives CATSREASTDTQYF.

The chain has TRBV11-2 and TRBJ2-7; 10 bases map to TRBD2. V was pared by 4 bases and J by 0 bases, with 6 bases of the junction left unmatched. The length of the CDR3 is 16 residues. Germline lookup yields CDR1 SGHAT and CDR2 FQNNGV. The CDR3 nucleotides are TGTGCCAGCAGCTCTGGACTAGCGGATGACTCCTACGAGCAGTACTTC. Encoded protein: CASSSGLADDSYEQYF. Combining the CDR3 with reference TRBV11-2 and TRBJ2-7 gives the whole variable domain EAGVAQSPRYKIIEKRQSVAFWCNPISGHATLYWYQQILGQGPKLLIQFQNNGVVDDSQLPKDRFSAERLKGVDSTLKIQPAKLEDSAVYLCASSSGLADDSYEQYFGPGTRLTVT.

The CDR3 loop is CASSGGAGVIDNEQFF. The CDR3 coding sequence is TGTGCCAGCAGTGGGGGAGCGGGAGTGATCGACAATGAGCAGTTCTTC. The chain employs TRBV28 and TRBJ2-1, with 8 bases fitting TRBD2. The CDR3 contains 16 residues. Germline trimming cut 5 bases from V and 5 bases from J; bases unmatched to any gene: 11. The V gene's germline CDR1 is MDHEN and CDR2 SYDVKM.

CDR3 in DNA: TGTGCCAGCAATTCAGGACAGGGGCCCTACGAGCAGTACTTC. The encoded protein is CASNSGQGPYEQYF. The chain links TRBV28 to TRBJ2-7, with 9 bases matching TRBD1. The germline V gene encodes CDR1 MDHEN and CDR2 SYDVKM. The CDR3 loop spans 14 amino acids. V lost 7 bases, J lost 2 bases, and 6 bases stayed unmatched. Full variable domain (remainder filled in from reference TRBV28 and TRBJ2-7): DVKVTQSSRYLVKRTGEKVFLECVQDMDHENMFWYRQDPGLGLRLIYFSYDVKMKEKGDIPEGYSVSREKKERFSLILESASTNQTSMYLCASNSGQGPYEQYFGPGTRLTVT.

The chain is built from TRBV4-3 and TRBJ2-7, with a weak D call TRBD1 (6 bases). Trimming cost V 0 bases and J 5 bases, with 17 bases left between them. CDR3 length: 16 residues. CDR1 and CDR2 from the germline V gene are LGHNA and YSLEER. CDR3 region: CASSQDYRVSADEQYF. The CDR3 coding sequence is TGCGCCAGCAGCCAAGATTACAGGGTTTCCGCGGACGAGCAGTACTTC.

V usage is TRBV4-1 and J usage is TRBJ1-2; D perhaps matches TRBD1 (6 bases). V lost 0 bases and J lost 2, with 10 bases in between. The CDR3 contains 15 residues. Germline CDR1 is MGHRA and CDR2 is YSYEKL. This CDR3 reads CASSQDRGQNYGYTF. The CDR3 DNA is TGCGCCAGCAGCCAAGACAGAGGACAGAACTATGGCTACACCTTC.

This clone occurred once. The chain recombines TRBV9 with TRBJ2-7, with D tentatively TRBD2 (5 bases). Germline lookup yields CDR1 SGDLS and CDR2 YYNGEE. V was cut by 4 bases and J by 4 bases, with 18 bases left in between. The CDR3 is 15 amino acids. Here the CDR3 reads CASSLLAEDLYEQYF. The CDR3 DNA reads TGTGCCAGCAGCCTGCTGGCGGAGGACCTATACGAGCAGTACTTC. The full variable domain, rest sourced from reference TRBV9 and TRBJ2-7, is DSGVTQTPKHLITATGQRVTLRCSPRSGDLSVYWYQQSLDQGLQFLIQYYNGEERAKGNILERFSAQQFPDLHSELNLSSLELGDSALYFCASSLLAEDLYEQYFGPGTRLTVT.